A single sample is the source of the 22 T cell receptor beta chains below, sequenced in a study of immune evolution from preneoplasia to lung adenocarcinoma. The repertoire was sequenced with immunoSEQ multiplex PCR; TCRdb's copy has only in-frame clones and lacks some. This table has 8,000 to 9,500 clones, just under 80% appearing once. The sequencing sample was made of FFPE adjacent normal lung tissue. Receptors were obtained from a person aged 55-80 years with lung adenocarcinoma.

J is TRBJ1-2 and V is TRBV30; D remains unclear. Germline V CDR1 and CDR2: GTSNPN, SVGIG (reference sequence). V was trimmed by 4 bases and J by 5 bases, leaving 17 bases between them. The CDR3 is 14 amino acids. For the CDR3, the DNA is TGTGCCTGGATAAAGACATCTACAAAGTATGGCTACACCTTC. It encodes CAWIKTSTKYGYTF.

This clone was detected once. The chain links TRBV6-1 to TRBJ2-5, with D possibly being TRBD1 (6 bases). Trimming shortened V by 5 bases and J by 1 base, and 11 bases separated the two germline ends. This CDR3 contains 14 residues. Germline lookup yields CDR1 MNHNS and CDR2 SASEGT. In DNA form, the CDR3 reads TGTGCCAGCAGTCGGACAGTGAGCCAAGAGACCCAGTACTTC. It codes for CASSRTVSQETQYF.

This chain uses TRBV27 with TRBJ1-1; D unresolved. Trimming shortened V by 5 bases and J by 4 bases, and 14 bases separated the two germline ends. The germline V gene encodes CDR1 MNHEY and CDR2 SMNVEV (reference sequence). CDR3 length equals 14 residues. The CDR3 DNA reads TGTGCCAGCAGTCCCATACCGGAGGGCACTGAAGCTTTCTTT. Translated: CASSPIPEGTEAFF.

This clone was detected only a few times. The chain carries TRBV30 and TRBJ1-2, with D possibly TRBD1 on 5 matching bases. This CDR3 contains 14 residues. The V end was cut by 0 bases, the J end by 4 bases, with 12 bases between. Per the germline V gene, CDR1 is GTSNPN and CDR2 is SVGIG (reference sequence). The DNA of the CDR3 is TGTGCCTGGAGTGTACTCCAGGGACCCTATGGCTACACCTTC. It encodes CAWSVLQGPYGYTF.

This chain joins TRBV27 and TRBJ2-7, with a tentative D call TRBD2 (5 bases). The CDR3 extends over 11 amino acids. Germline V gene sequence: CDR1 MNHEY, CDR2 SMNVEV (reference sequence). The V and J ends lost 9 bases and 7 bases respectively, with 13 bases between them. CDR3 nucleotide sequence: TGTGCCAGTTCGACGGGGTTTGAGCAGTACTTC. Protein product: CASSTGFEQYF.

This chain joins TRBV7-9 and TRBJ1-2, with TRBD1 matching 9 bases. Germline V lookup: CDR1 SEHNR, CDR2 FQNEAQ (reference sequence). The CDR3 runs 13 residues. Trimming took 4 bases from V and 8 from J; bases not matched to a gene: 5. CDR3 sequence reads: CASSWGDRDGYTF. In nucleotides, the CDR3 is TGTGCCAGCAGCTGGGGGGACAGGGACGGCTACACCTTC.

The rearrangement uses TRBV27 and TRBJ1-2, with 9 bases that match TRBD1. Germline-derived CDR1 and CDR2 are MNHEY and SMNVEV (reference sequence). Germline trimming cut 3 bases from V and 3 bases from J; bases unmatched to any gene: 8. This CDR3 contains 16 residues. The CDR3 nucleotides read TGTGCCAGCAGTTTTTTCTACAGGGGGCCAGACTATGGCTACACCTTC. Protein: CASSFFYRGPDYGYTF.

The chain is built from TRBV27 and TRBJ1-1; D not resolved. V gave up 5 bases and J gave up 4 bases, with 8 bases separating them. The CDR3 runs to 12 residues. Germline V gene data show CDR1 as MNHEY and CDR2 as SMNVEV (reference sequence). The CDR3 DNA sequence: TGTGCCAGCAGTCACAAGGGCACTGAAGCTTTCTTT. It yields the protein CASSHKGTEAFF.

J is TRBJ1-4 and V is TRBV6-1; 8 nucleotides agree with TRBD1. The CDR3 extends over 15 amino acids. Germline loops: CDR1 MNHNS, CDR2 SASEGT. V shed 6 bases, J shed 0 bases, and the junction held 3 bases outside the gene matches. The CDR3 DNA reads TGTGCCAGCAGGGACAGGGTCGCAACTAATGAAAAACTGTTTTTT. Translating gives CASRDRVATNEKLFF.

In DNA, the CDR3 is TGTGCCAGTTCGTCTGGAAACACCATATATTTT. Translated: CASSSGNTIYF. V gene TRBV19 combines with J gene TRBJ1-3, with D unclear. The CDR3 is 11 residues long. Trimming left V 8 bases short and J 1 base short, with 3 bases between. Germline V lookup: CDR1 LNHDA, CDR2 SQIVND (reference sequence).

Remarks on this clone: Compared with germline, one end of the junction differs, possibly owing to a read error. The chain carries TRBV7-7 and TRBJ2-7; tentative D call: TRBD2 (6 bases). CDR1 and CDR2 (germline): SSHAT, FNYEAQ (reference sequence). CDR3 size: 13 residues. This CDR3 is CASSSSAGNEQYF. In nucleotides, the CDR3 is TGTGCTAGCAGCTCCTCGGCGGGGAACGAGCAGTACTTC.

CDR3 amino acids: CASSAGTGTETQYF. In DNA, the CDR3 is TGTGCCAGCAGCGCCGGGACAGGGACGGAGACCCAGTACTTC. The chain has TRBV28 and TRBJ2-5, with 9 bases matching TRBD1. This CDR3 comprises 14 residues. With 6 bases clipped from V and 5 bases from J, the junction kept 7 bases outside the gene matches. Germline V lookup: CDR1 MDHEN, CDR2 SYDVKM.

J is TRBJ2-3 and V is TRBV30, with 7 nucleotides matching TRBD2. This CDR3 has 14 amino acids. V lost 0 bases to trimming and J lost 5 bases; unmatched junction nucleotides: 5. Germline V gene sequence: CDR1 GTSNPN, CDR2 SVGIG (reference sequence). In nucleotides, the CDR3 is TGTGCCTGGAGTGTACGGGGGGAAGGAGATACGCAGTATTTT. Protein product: CAWSVRGEGDTQYF.

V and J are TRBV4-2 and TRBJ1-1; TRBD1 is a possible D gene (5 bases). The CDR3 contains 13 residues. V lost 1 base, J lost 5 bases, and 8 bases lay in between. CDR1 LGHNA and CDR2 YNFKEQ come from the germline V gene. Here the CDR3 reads CASSQVRGTEAFF. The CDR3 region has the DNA TGTGCCAGCAGCCAAGTAAGGGGAACTGAAGCTTTCTTT.

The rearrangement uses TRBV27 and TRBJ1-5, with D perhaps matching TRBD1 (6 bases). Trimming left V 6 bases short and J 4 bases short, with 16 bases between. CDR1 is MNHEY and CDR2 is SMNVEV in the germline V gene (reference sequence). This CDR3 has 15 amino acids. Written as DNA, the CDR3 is TGTGCCAGCAGCCGGACAGACCCGAAAAATCAGCCCCAGCATTTT. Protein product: CASSRTDPKNQPQHF.

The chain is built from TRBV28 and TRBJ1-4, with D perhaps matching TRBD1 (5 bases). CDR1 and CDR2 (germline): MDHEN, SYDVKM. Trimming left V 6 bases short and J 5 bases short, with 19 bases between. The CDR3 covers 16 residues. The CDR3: CASRPRNTGANEKLFF. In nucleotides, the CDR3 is TGTGCCAGCAGACCCCGGAATACTGGGGCAAATGAAAAACTGTTTTTT.

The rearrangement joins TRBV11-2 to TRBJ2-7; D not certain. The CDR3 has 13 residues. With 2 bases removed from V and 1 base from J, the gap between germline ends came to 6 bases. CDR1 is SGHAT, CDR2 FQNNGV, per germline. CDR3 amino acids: CASSLTDSYEQYF. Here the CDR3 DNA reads TGTGCCAGCAGCTTAACGGATTCCTACGAGCAGTACTTC. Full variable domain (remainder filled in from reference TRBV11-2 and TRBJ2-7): EAGVAQSPRYKIIEKRQSVAFWCNPISGHATLYWYQQILGQGPKLLIQFQNNGVVDDSQLPKDRFSAERLKGVDSTLKIQPAKLEDSAVYLCASSLTDSYEQYFGPGTRLTVT.

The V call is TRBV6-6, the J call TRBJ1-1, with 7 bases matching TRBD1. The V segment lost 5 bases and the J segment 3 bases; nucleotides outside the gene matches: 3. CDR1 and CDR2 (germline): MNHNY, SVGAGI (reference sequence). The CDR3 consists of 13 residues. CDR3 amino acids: CASSDRVDTEAFF. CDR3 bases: TGTGCCAGCAGTGACAGGGTGGACACTGAAGCTTTCTTT.

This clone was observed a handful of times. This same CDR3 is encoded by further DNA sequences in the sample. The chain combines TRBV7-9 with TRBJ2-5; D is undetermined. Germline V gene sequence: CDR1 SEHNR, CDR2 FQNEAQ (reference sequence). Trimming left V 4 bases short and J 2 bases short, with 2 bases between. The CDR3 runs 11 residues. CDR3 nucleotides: TGTGCCAGCAGCTCACAAGAGACCCAGTACTTC. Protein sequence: CASSSQETQYF.

DNA of the CDR3: TGTGCCAGCAGCCCGGGGACTAGCGGGAACTACGAGCAGTACTTC. Translation: CASSPGTSGNYEQYF. This chain connects TRBV5-8 to TRBJ2-7; 13 bases align to TRBD2. V dropped 4 bases and J dropped 3; count of bases not matched to a gene: 4. The CDR3 has 15 amino acids. Per germline, CDR1 SGHTS and CDR2 YDEGEE.

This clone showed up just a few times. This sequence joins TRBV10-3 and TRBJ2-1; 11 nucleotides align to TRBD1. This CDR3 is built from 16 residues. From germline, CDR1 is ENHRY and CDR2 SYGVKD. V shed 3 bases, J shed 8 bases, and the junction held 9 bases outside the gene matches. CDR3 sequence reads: CAISDPGQGGLDEQFF. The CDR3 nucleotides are TGTGCCATCAGTGACCCGGGACAGGGGGGATTGGATGAGCAGTTCTTC.

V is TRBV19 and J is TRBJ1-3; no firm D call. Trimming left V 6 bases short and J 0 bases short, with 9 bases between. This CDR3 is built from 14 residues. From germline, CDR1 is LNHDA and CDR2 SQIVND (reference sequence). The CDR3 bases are TGTGCCAGTAGGGGTGAGCGCTCTGGAAACACCATATATTTT. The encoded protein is CASRGERSGNTIYF.